The entry below gives a single TCR beta chain sequence along with its context. The antigen remains unidentified. This specimen comes from a study of OX40 agonist ivuxolimab in advanced cancers. Study details: Patients took ivuxolimab, an agonistic anti-OX40 (CD134) antibody. General observations from the study: Clonal expansion by week 6 occurred in CD4+ and CD8+ blood T cells (at 0.1 to 3.0 mg/kg).

Germline V CDR1 and CDR2: MNHEY, SVGAGI. The CDR3 contains 15 residues. Trimming left V 6 bases short and J 0 bases short, with 13 bases between. The method was immunoSEQ multiplex PCR; TCRdb's version includes in-frame clones alone and lacks a portion of them. Counted here are about 60,000 clones, around nine tenths occurring once; the ten biggest clones make up more than 6.5%. The sample consisted of CD4+ or CD8+ T cells sorted from blood, taken in a trial of the OX40 agonist ivuxolimab. The V call is TRBV6-5, the J call TRBJ2-3, with D tentatively TRBD1 (6 bases). The TCR originated in an adult with an advanced solid tumor such as melanoma, head and neck, liver or kidney cancer. The CDR3 here is CASRMTGSSTDTQYF. For the CDR3, the DNA is TGTGCCAGCAGAATGACAGGTTCTAGCACAGATACGCAGTATTTT.